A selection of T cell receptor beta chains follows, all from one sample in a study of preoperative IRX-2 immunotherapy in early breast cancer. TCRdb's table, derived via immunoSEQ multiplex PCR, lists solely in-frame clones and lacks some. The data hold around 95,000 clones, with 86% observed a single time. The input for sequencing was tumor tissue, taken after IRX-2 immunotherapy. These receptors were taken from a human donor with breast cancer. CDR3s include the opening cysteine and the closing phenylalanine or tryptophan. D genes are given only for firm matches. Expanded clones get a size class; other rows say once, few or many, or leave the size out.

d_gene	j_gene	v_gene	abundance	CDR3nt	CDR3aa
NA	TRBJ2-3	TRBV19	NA	TGTGCCAGTAGTTGGGACCCCACCGGGGATACGCAGTATTTT	CASSWDPTGDTQYF
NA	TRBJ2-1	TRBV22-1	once	TGTGCCAGCAGCGGATTAGCGGGGGCGTACAATGAGCAGTTCTTC	CASSGLAGAYNEQFF
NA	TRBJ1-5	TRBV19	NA	TGTGCCAGCCGCCAATATCGGCCGGGACGGAACAATCAGCCCCAGCATTTT	CASRQYRPGRNNQPQHF
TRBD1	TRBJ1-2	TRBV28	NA	TGTGCCAGCAGTTCTTGGGACAGTTCCTATGGCTACACCTTC	CASSSWDSSYGYTF
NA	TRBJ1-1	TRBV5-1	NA	TGCGCCAGCAGCTTCTCGCAGATGAACACTGAAGCTTTCTTT	CASSFSQMNTEAFF
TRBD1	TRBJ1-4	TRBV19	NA	TGTGCCAGTAGCCAGAACAGGGGAGTTAATGAAAAACTGTTTTTT	CASSQNRGVNEKLFF
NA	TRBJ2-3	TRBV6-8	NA	TGTGCCAGCAGTGACTCGCTCGCCTCGGGCACAGATACGCAGTATTTT	CASSDSLASGTDTQYF
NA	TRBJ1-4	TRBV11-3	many	TGTGCCAGCAGCCAGGGCAGGGGAGAGGAAAAACTGTTTTTT	CASSQGRGEEKLFF
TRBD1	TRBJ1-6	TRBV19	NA	TGTGCCAGTAGCCCTATCGGAGGGGACAGGGAGAATTCACCCCTCCACTTT	CASSPIGGDRENSPLHF
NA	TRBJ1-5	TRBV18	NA	TGTGCCAGCTCACCACTGGCCCCGACAGCATATAGCAATCAGCCCCAGCATTTT	CASSPLAPTAYSNQPQHF
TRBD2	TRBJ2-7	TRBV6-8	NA	TGTGCCAGCAAACCCTTAGCGGGACGAAGCGAGCAGTACTTC	CASKPLAGRSEQYF
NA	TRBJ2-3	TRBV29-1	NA	TGCAGCGCCAGGGACCTTATTAGCACAGATACGCAGTATTTT	CSARDLISTDTQYF
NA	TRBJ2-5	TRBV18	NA	TGTGCCAGCTCACCAGATCGGGGTTCAGAGACCCAGTACTTC	CASSPDRGSETQYF
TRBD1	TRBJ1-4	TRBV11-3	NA	TGTGCCAGCAGCTCGGACAGGACCAATGAAAAACTGTTTTTT	CASSSDRTNEKLFF
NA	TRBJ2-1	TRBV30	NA	TGTGCCTGGGTGTCCCACACTGAGCAGTTCTTC	CAWVSHTEQFF
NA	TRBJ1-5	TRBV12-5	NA	TGTGCTAGTGCCACAGGGTTACAGCCCCAGCATTTT	CASATGLQPQHF
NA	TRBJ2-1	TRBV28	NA	TGTGCCAGCAGCCCCGGGGGGACAGTCTACAATGAGCAGTTCTTC	CASSPGGTVYNEQFF
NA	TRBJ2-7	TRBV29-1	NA	TGCAGCGTTATCTCGGGATCCTCAGGGGAGCAGTACTTC	CSVISGSSGEQYF
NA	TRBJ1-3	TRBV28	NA	TGTGCCAGCAGCAATGGGGGGACACCGAGCTCTGGAAACACCATATATTTT	CASSNGGTPSSGNTIYF
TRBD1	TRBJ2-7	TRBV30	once	TGTGCCTGGAGTGTAGGGGGGGACAGGGGTCTCTACGAGCAGTACTTC	CAWSVGGDRGLYEQYF
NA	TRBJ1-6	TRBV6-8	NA	TGTGCCAGCAGCCCCGGAGCTCGATATAATTCACCCCTCCACTTT	CASSPGARYNSPLHF
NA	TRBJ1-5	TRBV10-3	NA	TGTGCCATCAGTGAGTCCCTTCGGTCCCAGCATTTT	CAISESLRSQHF